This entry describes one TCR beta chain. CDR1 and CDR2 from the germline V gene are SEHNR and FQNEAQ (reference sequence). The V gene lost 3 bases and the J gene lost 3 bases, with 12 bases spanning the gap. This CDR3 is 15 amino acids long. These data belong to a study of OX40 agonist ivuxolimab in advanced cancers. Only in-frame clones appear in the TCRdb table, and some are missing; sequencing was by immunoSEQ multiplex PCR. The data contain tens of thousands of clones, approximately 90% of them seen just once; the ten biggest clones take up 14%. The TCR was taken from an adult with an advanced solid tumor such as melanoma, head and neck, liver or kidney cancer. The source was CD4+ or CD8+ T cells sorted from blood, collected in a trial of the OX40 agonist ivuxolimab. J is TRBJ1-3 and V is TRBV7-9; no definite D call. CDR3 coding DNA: TGTGCCAGCAGCTTCGGAGCTCCGAGTGGAAACACCATATATTTT. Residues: CASSFGAPSGNTIYF.